This is a list of T cell receptor beta chains from one sample in a study of identical twins. TCRdb re-called the 5' RACE reads through MiXCR, storing one row per CDR3 protein. The sample lists about 810,000 distinct CDR3 sequences, over 9% occurring once. These data also featured in a second study, about yellow fever vaccine responses in identical twins.

The specimen was PBMCs. These TCRs come from a woman aged 18 to 35 in good health. The CDR3 runs from the conserved cysteine through the conserved F or W. D genes are given only for firm matches. Only some rows state a clone size, as once, few, many or a class for expanded clones.

J gene	V gene	D gene	clone size	CDR3 protein
TRBJ2-3	TRBV9	-	-	CASAPVGGRGADTQYF
TRBJ2-1	TRBV5-8	TRBD1	few	CASSRGQVESGEQFF
TRBJ1-4	TRBV7-6	-	-	CASSLQGVGKLFF
TRBJ2-3	TRBV25-1	TRBD2	few	CASVAGVPDTQYF
TRBJ2-7	TRBV9	TRBD1	few	CASSPRTGSEQYF
TRBJ2-5	TRBV10-3	-	few	CAISASRQETQYF
TRBJ2-6	TRBV11-2	-	few	CASSLGASLNVLTF
TRBJ2-3	TRBV5-1	-	-	CASSQGGGVSNTQYF
TRBJ2-1	TRBV5-1	-	many	CASSPGRYNEQFF
TRBJ2-1	TRBV27	TRBD2	many	CASSLSWPTGTSGYNEQFF
TRBJ2-3	TRBV2	TRBD2	few	CASSPTGAGGHTQYF
TRBJ1-5	TRBV7-6	-	few	CASSPYEGGLAQHF
TRBJ2-1	TRBV5-1	-	few	CASSLVGVQTYNEQFF
TRBJ2-1	TRBV7-6	TRBD1	-	CASSLPGTGPNEQFF
TRBJ2-1	TRBV10-3	-	few	CAIGGDKKYNEQFF
TRBJ2-5	TRBV9	-	-	CASSPLEYETQYF
TRBJ2-1	TRBV11-2	-	-	CASSLGGGVGYNEQFF
TRBJ2-1	TRBV19	-	few	CASSNYYNEQFF
TRBJ2-7	TRBV3-1	TRBD2	-	CASGPGRSSGRGLYEQYF
TRBJ2-1	TRBV5-6	-	many	CASSLVEVGEQFF
TRBJ2-2	TRBV29-1	TRBD2	many	CSVLAGGAGELFF
TRBJ1-4	TRBV24-1	-	-	CATSSGRTNEKLFF
TRBJ1-4	TRBV15	-	-	CATSRPQGQKEKLFF
TRBJ2-7	TRBV12-3/TRBV12-4	TRBD2	many	CASSFQRGTYEQYF
TRBJ2-2	TRBV11-2	-	few	CASSPRDWDVGGELFF
TRBJ2-3	TRBV7-2	-	few	CASKVGVADTQYF
TRBJ1-1	TRBV2	-	-	CASSEDRQQNTEAFF
TRBJ1-5	TRBV12-3/TRBV12-4	-	-	CASSLSAKQGFGQPQHF
TRBJ2-1	TRBV5-1	-	few	CASSQNGAYNEQFF
TRBJ1-2	TRBV27	-	-	CASSQSRVGGPRYGYTF
TRBJ2-3	TRBV20-1	-	many	CSVGGRTDTQYF
TRBJ2-1	TRBV6-1	TRBD2	few	CASSEALGSGVNEQFF
TRBJ2-7	TRBV3-1	TRBD2	-	CASSPASGGSYEQYF
TRBJ2-3	TRBV5-1	TRBD2	few	CASSLDPAGGTDTQYF
TRBJ2-2	TRBV12-3/TRBV12-4	-	-	CATLRPGELFF
TRBJ2-2	TRBV6-5	-	many	CASSYSSWATGELFF
TRBJ2-2	TRBV5-1	-	many	CASSSTGGELFF
TRBJ1-5	TRBV20-1	-	-	CSARGGVQPQHF
TRBJ2-7	TRBV11-1	-	-	CASSASIGTSVGGPTPYEQYF
TRBJ2-1	TRBV3-1	-	-	CASSTDTISKYNEQFF